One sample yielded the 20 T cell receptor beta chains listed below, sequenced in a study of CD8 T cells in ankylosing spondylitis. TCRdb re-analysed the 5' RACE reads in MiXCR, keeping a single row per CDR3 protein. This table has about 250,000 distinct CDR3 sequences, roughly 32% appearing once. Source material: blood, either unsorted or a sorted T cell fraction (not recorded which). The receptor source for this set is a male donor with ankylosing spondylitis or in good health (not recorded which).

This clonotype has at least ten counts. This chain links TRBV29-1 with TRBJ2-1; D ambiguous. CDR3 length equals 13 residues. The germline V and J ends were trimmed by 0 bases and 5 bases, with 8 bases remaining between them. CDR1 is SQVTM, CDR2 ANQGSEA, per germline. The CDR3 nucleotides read TGCAGCGTTGAAGATATCAGGAACAATGAGCAGTTCTTC. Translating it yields CSVEDIRNNEQFF.

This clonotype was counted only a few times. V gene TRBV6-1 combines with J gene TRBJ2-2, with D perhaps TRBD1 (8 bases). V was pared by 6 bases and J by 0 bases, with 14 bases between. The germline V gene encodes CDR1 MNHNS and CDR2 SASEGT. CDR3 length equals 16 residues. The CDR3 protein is CASSPTGGANTGELFF. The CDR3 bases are TGTGCCAGCAGCCCCACAGGGGGGGCGAACACCGGGGAGCTGTTTTTT.

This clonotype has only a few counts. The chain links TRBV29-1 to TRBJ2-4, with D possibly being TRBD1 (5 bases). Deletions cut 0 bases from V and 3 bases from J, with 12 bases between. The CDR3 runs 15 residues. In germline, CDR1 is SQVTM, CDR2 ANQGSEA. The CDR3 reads CSVEDPTDNKNIQYF. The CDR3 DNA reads TGCAGCGTTGAAGACCCGACAGATAACAAAAACATTCAGTACTTC.

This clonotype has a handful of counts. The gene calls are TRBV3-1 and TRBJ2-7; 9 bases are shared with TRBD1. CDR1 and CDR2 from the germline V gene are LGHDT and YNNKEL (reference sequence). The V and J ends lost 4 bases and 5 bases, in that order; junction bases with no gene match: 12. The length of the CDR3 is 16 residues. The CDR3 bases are TGTGCCAGCAGCCCTTCTCTGGACAGGGGTCAACACGAGCAGTACTTC. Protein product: CASSPSLDRGQHEQYF.

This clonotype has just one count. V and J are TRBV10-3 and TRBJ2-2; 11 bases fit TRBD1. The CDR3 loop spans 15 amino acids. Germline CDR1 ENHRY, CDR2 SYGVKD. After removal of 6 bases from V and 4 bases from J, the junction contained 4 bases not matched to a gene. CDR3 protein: CAIRTGTGGTGELFF. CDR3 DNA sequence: TGTGCCATCAGAACCGGGACAGGGGGCACCGGGGAGCTGTTTTTT.

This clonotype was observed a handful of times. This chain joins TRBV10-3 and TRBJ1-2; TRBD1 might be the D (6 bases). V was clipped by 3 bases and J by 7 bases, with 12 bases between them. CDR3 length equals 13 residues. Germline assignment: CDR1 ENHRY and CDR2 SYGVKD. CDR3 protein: CAISELGGGGYTF. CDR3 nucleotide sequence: TGTGCCATCAGTGAATTGGGGGGCGGTGGCTACACCTTC.

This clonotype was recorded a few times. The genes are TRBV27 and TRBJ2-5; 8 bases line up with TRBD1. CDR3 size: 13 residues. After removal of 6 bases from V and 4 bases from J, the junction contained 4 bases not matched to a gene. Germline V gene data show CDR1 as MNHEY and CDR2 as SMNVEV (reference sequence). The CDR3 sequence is CASSLQGGETQYF. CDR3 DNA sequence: TGTGCCAGCAGCCTACAGGGGGGAGAGACCCAGTACTTC.

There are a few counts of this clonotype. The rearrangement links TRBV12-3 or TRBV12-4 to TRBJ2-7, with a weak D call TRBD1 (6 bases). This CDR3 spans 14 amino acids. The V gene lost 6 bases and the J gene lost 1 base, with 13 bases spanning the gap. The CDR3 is CASSEQGTSYEQYF. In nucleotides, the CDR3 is TGTGCCAGCAGCGAACAGGGAACTTCCTACGAGCAGTACTTC.

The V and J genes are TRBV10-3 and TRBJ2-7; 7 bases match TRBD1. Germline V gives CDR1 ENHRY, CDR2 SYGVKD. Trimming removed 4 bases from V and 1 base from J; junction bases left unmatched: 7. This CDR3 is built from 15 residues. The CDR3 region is CAISGGQVLSYEQYF. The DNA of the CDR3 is TGTGCCATCAGTGGTGGACAGGTTCTGTCCTACGAGCAGTACTTC.

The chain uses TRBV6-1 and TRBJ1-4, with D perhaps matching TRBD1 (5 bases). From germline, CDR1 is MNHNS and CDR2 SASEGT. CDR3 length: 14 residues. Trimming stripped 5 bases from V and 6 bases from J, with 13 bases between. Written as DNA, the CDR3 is TGTGCCAGCAGTAGTCGGGGGTTAGATGAAAAACTGTTTTTT. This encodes CASSSRGLDEKLFF.

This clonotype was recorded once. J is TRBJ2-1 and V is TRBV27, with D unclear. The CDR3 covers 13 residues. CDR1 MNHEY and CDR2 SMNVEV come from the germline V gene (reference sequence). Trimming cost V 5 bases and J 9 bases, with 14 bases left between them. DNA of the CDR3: TGTGCCAGCAGTCCCTATGGGGAATCTGAGCAGTTCTTC. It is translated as CASSPYGESEQFF.

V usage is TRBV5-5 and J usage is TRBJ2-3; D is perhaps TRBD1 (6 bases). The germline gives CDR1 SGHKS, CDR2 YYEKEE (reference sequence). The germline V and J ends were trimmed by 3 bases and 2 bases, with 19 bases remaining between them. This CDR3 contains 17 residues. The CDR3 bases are TGTGCCAGCAGCTCGTTGTCGTGGGGGCTCCACACAGATACGCAGTATTTT. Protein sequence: CASSSLSWGLHTDTQYF.

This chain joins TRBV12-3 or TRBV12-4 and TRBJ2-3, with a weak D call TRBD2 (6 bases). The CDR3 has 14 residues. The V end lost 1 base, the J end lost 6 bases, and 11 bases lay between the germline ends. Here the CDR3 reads CASSLVLAMDTQYF. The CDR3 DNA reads TGTGCCAGCAGTTTAGTCCTAGCGATGGATACGCAGTATTTT.

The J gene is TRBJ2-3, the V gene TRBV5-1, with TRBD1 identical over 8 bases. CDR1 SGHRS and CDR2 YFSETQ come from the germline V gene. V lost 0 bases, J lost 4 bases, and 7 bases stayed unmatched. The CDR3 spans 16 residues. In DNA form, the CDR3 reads TGCGCCAGCAGCTTGGTTCGGACAGGGACGGCAGATACGCAGTATTTT. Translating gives CASSLVRTGTADTQYF. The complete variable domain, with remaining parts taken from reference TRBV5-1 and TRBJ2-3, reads KAGVTQTPRYLIKTRGQQVTLSCSPISGHRSVSWYQQTPGQGLQFLFEYFSETQRNKGNFPGRFSGRQFSNSRSEMNVSTLELGDSALYLCASSLVRTGTADTQYFGPGTRLTVL.

CDR3 amino acids: CASSLFWGEETQYF. CDR3 coding DNA: TGTGCCAGCAGCTTATTCTGGGGGGAAGAGACCCAGTACTTC. This chain joins TRBV7-9 and TRBJ2-5, with a tentative D call TRBD2 (6 bases). In germline, CDR1 is SEHNR, CDR2 FQNEAQ (reference sequence). The V end lost 2 bases, the J end lost 3 bases, and 10 bases lay between the germline ends. The CDR3 sequence is 14 residues long. The whole variable domain, remainder taken from reference TRBV7-9 and TRBJ2-5, is DTGVSQNPRHKITKRGQNVTFRCDPISEHNRLYWYRQTLGQGPEFLTYFQNEAQLEKSRLLSDRFSAERPKGSFSTLEIQRTEQGDSAMYLCASSLFWGEETQYFGPGTRLLVL.

The CDR3 coding sequence is TGTGCCAGCAGCCAATCCGGCAGGGGAAGTTACAATGAGCAGTTCTTC. Translated, it gives CASSQSGRGSYNEQFF. This chain connects TRBV16 to TRBJ2-1; tentative D call: TRBD1 (6 bases). Between the trimmed V and J ends, which lost 0 bases and 4 bases, there was a span of 13 bases. The CDR3 spans 16 residues. The germline gives CDR1 KGHSY, CDR2 FQNENV.

The CDR3 DNA sequence: TGTGCCAGCAGCTTAGCGGGGACAGTGCTAGCCAAAAACATTCAGTACTTC. This translates into CASSLAGTVLAKNIQYF. V usage is TRBV7-2 and J usage is TRBJ2-4; 7 nucleotides match TRBD1. The germline CDR1 and CDR2 sequences are SGHTA and FQGNSA. J lost 0 bases, V lost 0 bases, and 5 bases had no gene match. The CDR3 loop spans 17 amino acids.

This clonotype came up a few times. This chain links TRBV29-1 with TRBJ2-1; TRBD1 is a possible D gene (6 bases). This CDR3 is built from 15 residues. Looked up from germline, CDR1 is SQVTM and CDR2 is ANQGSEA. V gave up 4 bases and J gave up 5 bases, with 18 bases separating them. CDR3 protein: CSVVPLLTGNNEQFF. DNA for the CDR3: TGCAGCGTTGTCCCCCTACTTACAGGGAACAATGAGCAGTTCTTC.

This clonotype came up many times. CDR3 bases: TGTGCCAGCAGCACCTGGGGGGGGACGGAGACCCAGTACTTC. Its translation: CASSTWGGTETQYF. The chain employs TRBV7-2 and TRBJ2-5, with 7 bases identical to TRBD2. The V gene's germline CDR1 is SGHTA and CDR2 FQGNSA. V shed 5 bases, J shed 5 bases, and the junction held 8 bases outside the gene matches. The length of the CDR3 is 14 residues.

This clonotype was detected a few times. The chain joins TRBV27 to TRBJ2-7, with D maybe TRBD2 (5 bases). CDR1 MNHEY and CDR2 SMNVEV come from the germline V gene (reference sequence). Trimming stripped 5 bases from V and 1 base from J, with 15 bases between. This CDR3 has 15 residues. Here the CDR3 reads CASSLRRGLSYEQYF. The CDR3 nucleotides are TGTGCCAGCAGTCTGAGACGGGGTTTATCCTACGAGCAGTACTTC.